The 3 T cell receptor beta chains listed next were all sequenced from one sample in a study of T cell repertoires in cytomegalovirus infection. TCRdb independently ran MiXCR on the reads; one entry per CDR3 protein. The data show about half a million distinct CDR3 sequences, with roughly a third seen just once and 15% to 20% held by the top ten. These receptors are not linked to any known antigen. The specimen comprised cultured PBMCs, sampled from culture after CMV antigen stimulation. These receptors all stem from a human donor in good health (CMV status not recorded). Some clones in this sample may be carry-over from other donors' samples.

The V and J genes are TRBV20-1 and TRBJ1-1, with D hard to call. The germline V gene encodes CDR1 DFQATT and CDR2 SNEGSKA (reference sequence). The V end lost 5 bases, the J end lost 2 bases, and 18 bases lay between the germline ends. This CDR3 spans 15 amino acids. The CDR3, as DNA: TGCAGTGCTCCCCTGTCGGGAAAAGGAAACACTGAAGCTTTCTTT. Translation gives CSAPLSGKGNTEAFF.

The J gene is TRBJ2-1, the V gene TRBV7-2; D unresolved. V lost 4 bases and J lost 6, with 10 bases in between. Germline CDR1 SGHTA, CDR2 FQGNSA. The CDR3 has 13 amino acids. CDR3 nucleotide sequence: TGTGCCAGCAGCTCCGACGGCCTCAATGAGCAGTTCTTC. Its translation is CASSSDGLNEQFF.

This chain joins TRBV5-4 and TRBJ2-2, with D perhaps matching TRBD1 (6 bases). This CDR3 is 15 amino acids long. Between the trimmed V and J ends, which lost 2 bases and 4 bases, there was a span of 12 bases. The germline V gene has CDR1 SGHNT and CDR2 YYREEE (reference sequence). The DNA for the CDR3 is TGTGCCAGCAGCTTAAACAGGGAACTCACCGGGGAGCTGTTTTTT. Its translation is CASSLNRELTGELFF.